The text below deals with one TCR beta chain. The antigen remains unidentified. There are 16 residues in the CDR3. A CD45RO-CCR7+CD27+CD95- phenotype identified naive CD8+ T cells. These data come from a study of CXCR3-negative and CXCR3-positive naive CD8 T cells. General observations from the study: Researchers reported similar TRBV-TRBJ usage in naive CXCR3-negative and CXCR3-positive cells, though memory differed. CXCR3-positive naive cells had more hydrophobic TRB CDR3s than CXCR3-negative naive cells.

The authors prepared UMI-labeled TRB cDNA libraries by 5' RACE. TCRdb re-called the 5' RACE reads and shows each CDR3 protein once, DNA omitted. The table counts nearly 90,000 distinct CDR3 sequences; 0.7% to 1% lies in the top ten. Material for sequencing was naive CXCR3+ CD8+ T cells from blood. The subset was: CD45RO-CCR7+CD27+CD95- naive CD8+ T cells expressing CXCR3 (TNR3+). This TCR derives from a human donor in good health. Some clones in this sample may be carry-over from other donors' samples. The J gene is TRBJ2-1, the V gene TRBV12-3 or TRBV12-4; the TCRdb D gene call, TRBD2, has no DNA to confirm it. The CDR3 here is CASSFVAGGNYNEQFF.